Reported below is one T cell receptor (beta chain). Its recognized antigen is unknown. One base away there is no much larger clone; base qualities are not given. This sample was taken from a study of cytomegalovirus exposure and HLA in healthy donors listed by TCRdb under 2017. Concerning the study at large: An earlier analysis of 587 of the donors reported approximately 300 Gb of sequence data and 100 million to 120 million unique TCR beta sequences obtained from 150 million to 200 million T cells. An early release that covered about 600 HLA-typed donors contained around 300 gigabases of sequencing data and 85 million to 100 million unique TCR sequences. Among the roughly 370 genotyped donors, around 81% belonged to the genetic ancestry cluster associated with self-reported Caucasian donors. The aim of the study was to test whether cataloging public T cell receptors could identify signatures of past pathogen exposure. The T cell repertoires of 550 to 850 subjects were profiled by immunosequencing and related to cytomegalovirus serostatus. A separate validation cohort of over 95 different subjects was used in addition to the roughly 700-subject first cohort. The study combined high-throughput TCR immunosequencing, statistical association of individual TCRs with disease status, and machine learning to predict cytomegalovirus infection status. A later analysis re-analyzed previously published TCR beta repertoires from approximately 670 donors and added high-resolution HLA genotyping to study TCR occurrence patterns. Rather than using new phenotypic data, the later analysis identified candidate immune exposures from TCR beta sequences and from how often those sequences occurred across donors. An earlier analysis of several hundred of the donors applied high-throughput TCR beta sequencing to assess whether each TCR beta V gene segment acted as functional or pseudogenic. Donor age, sex, ethnicity and CMV serostatus were compiled alongside the repertoire data. A later genetic analysis took genome-wide SNP genotypes for about 65% of the roughly 670 donors and used that subset as a discovery cohort. All discovery cohort repertoires had been generated on a single sequencing platform. HLA typing covered class I and class II loci at four-digit resolution. The number of donors typed differed by locus, with roughly 629-640 for A, B, C, DRB1 and DQB1, around 560 for DQA1, about 610 for DPA1, and over 400 for DPB1. Several DR-DQ haplotypes were treated as single units for association and clustering because of strong linkage in the cohort. On average, roughly 250,000 unique TCR beta nucleotide sequences were sequenced per donor among some 420 genotyped donors of the cohort, with 15% to 20% of those sequences being non-productive.

The library relied on the immunoSEQ multiplex PCR assay. For the multiplex PCR, a mixture combining 60 forward primers for TCR Vbeta segments and 13 reverse primers for TCR Jbeta segments was used. The CDR3 region of rearranged TCR beta genes was amplified from genomic DNA with a multiplex PCR assay. On the Illumina HiSeq System, the amplified TCR beta libraries were sequenced as 87-base-pair reads. The study's own analysis went as follows. In a later analysis, tens of millions of unique TCR beta chains were counted across the approximately 640 repertoires, and some 10 million of these chains were shared by at least two donors. A nearest-neighbor algorithm error-corrected the raw reads and collapsed the reads into unique sequences, merging closely related sequences to remove PCR and sequencing errors. CDR3 sequences were aligned to IMGT reference sequences to assign V, D and J gene segments. For a sequence to be retained, a match of at least six nucleotides was required to both a V gene segment and a J gene segment. A rearrangement counted as productive if the CDR3 had no stop codons and remained in frame with V and J, and every other rearrangement counted as non-productive. Following IMGT convention, CDR3 was defined as the stretch from the second conserved V-encoded cysteine up to the conserved J-encoded phenylalanine. In an earlier analysis of just under 600 of the donors, sequences lacking an unambiguous match to a single V gene segment were excluded. An earlier analysis of fewer than 750 of the donors called V segments functional above 56.7% productive rearrangements and segregating when the between-donor standard deviation exceeded 5%. A statistical classification framework was developed to diagnose cytomegalovirus status using the catalog of TCR beta chain sequences. A later analysis assigned V and J genes by comparing TCR nucleotide sequences with IMGT/GENE-DB human TR gene sequences. In a later analysis, CDR3 sequences and most-parsimonious VDJ recombination scenarios were assigned using the TCRdist pipeline. In a later analysis, every TCR beta chain was defined by the combination of its CDR3 amino acid sequence and its V-gene family, and reads without a unique V-gene family were dropped. To address suspected cross-contamination and a sequencing artifact, a later analysis removed 592 highly shared, low-generation-probability nucleotide sequences. In a later analysis, a clonal expansion index for each public chain was calculated from normalized within-repertoire ranks of inferred template counts. A later analysis computed generation probabilities with a VDJ recombination model fitted to out-of-frame rearrangements, and checked the results against IGoR. In a later analysis, TCR-TCR, TCR-HLA and TCR-CMV co-occurrence was scored with hypergeometric tests, and a repertoire-size bias correction was applied to TCR pairs. A later analysis estimated false discovery rates by permuting HLA or CMV assignments 20 times. A later analysis grouped co-occurring TCRs with DBSCAN, adding TCRdist sequence similarity when clustering within HLA-allele-positive subsets. For co-occurrence clustering, repertoires with fewer than 30,000 or more than 120,000 public chains were excluded, along with five repertoires with anomalous nucleotide sharing. TCRdb re-hosts the immuneACCESS table, in-frame sequences only. Its copies lack some clones; in the studies checked, an unresolved V gene accounts for under half of them, and the cause for the rest is not known. Clone size and V and J calls were adopted from that table, with D and trimming inferred from the DNA. The sample yields tens of thousands of clones; around three quarters were counted once. The ten largest clones capture around 6% of the sample.

What the study reported, not specific to this receptor: Only TCR beta chains were sequenced in this cohort, and the absence of alpha or paired-chain data limited detectable features. Most TCR sequences were observed very rarely across donors, whereas some public TCRs were present in many individuals. Roughly uniform sequencing depth across donors was assumed in presence/absence analyses, although this assumption may not hold. A later analysis reported that several top co-occurrence clusters appeared linked to parvovirus B19, influenza, CMV and Epstein-Barr virus. Because counts were too low, more than 15 rarely observed V segments, including chromosome 9 orphons, were excluded from the earlier analysis of 500 to 700 of the donors. A later analysis found that TCR association rates varied across HLA loci, with DRB1 alleles showing the most associated TCRs and HLA-C alleles the fewest. When HLA alleles, especially DR and DQ, strongly co-occurred, TCR associations were difficult to assign to individual alleles. According to a later analysis, most CMV-associated TCR beta chains appeared to be HLA-restricted, and the HLA associations seemed to be driven largely by CMV exposure. In an earlier analysis of about 600 of the donors, most TCR beta V segments appeared in productive rearrangements about 87% or about 30% of the time, broadly matching IMGT annotations. A further reported finding was that TCR beta sequences accurately predicted the HLA-A and HLA-B alleles for most subjects in the first cohort. Compared with equally common non-associated chains, HLA-associated TCR beta chains in a later analysis were more clonally expanded and had lower generation probabilities. CMV serostatus was the only immune exposure information available for the cohort. The authors suggested that the approach could potentially be generalized to other disease states and immunological phenotypes. In vitro tests confirmed that a few of the cytomegalovirus-associated TCR beta chains recognize cytomegalovirus antigens. The classifier was reported to diagnose cytomegalovirus status with high specificity and sensitivity in both the original and validation cohorts. Because some donors lacked HLA typing at each locus, the association tests relied only on the typed subset. A later genetic analysis associated a missense DCLRE1C variant with V-gene and J-gene trimming of TCR beta chains, and an independent cohort replicated the association. The study listed 150 to 200 TCR beta chains as associated with cytomegalovirus. In a later genetic analysis, fewer N-insertions in productive TCRs were reported among donors in an Asian-associated ancestry cluster than the roughly 670-donor mean. Correlated functional status among segregating V segments might be attributable to linkage disequilibrium, but an unknown experimental factor could not be ruled out. A group of highly shared sequence variants was considered likely to be a technical artifact of the sequencing pipeline. At a false discovery rate of 0.05, a later analysis linked roughly 17,000 TCR beta sequences to specific HLA alleles.

The cohort consisted of hundreds of healthy bone marrow donors. All cohort members were sampled while nominally healthy, although unrecorded immune exposures were likely present. The donor was CMV seronegative and belonged to the group of 352 seronegative cohort members. Every donor gave a peripheral blood sample, and the peripheral blood mononuclear cells from that sample were used for TCR beta sequencing. The Qiagen DNeasy Blood Extraction Kit was used to extract genomic DNA from the blood cell samples. The sample was PBMCs. The clonotype was recovered from a man aged 50 or older in good health and CMV-seronegative.

The nucleotide sequence is given as TGCGCCAGCAGCCAAGTGGCAAGCGGAGACTACAATGAGCAGTTCTTC. This is translated as CASSQVASGDYNEQFF. Recombination joined TRBV4-1 with TRBJ2-1; the D gene is perhaps TRBD2, from 5 matching bases. The CDR1 and CDR2 encoded by the germline V gene are MGHRA and YSYEKL. V and J lose 1 base and 3 bases, and a span of 13 bases separates them. The CDR3 spans 16 residues, from the cysteine through the phenylalanine. Just the 48-base CDR3 DNA is kept, in frame starting at base 1.